This T cell receptor (beta chain) was sequenced during a study of early T cells in non-severe SARS-CoV-2 infection. Each cDNA molecule carried a unique molecular identifier. TCRdb re-analysed the 5' RACE reads in MiXCR, keeping a single row per CDR3 protein. The sample comprises 65,000 to 95,000 distinct CDR3 sequences, roughly 9.4% of which are singletons, and approximately 4.8% rests with the top ten. This clonotype has ten or more counts. The CDR3 totals 12 residues. Trimming shortened V by 6 bases and J by 6 bases, and 11 bases separated the two germline ends. Sequenced sample: whole blood. The receptor was isolated from an adult who was a healthcare worker with PCR-confirmed SARS-CoV-2 infection or an uninfected control (not recorded which). The V gene is TRBV12-3 or TRBV12-4, the J gene TRBJ1-2, with D hard to call. The CDR3 DNA reads TGTGCCAGCAGCCCCGGGCTGGATGGCTACACCTTC. Amino acid sequence: CASSPGLDGYTF.